The T cell receptor beta chain under discussion was sequenced for a study of response to subunit inactivated influenza vaccine. TCRdb recomputed calls from the RT-PCR reads with MiXCR, one row per CDR3 protein. Here the sample spans 430,000 or so distinct CDR3 sequences, approximately 9.9% being singletons. The CDR3 loop spans 13 amino acids. Germline V CDR1 and CDR2: MNHEY, SVGEGT. The ends were cut back, 0 bases at V and 5 bases at J, with 7 bases in the middle. Study outcomes and limitations: Authors suggested seasonal influenza vaccinations each recruit few new T cells.

This clonotype was counted at least ten times. Its cognate antigen is unknown. The source material was PBMCs from blood, sampled about 40 days after vaccination. The V and J genes are TRBV6-2 or TRBV6-3 and TRBJ2-5, with D unresolved. The source is a man between 45 and 60 years old who received an inactivated influenza vaccine. The CDR3 here is CASSYSRVETQYF. The CDR3 DNA reads TGTGCCAGCAGTTACTCACGGGTGGAGACCCAGTACTTC.